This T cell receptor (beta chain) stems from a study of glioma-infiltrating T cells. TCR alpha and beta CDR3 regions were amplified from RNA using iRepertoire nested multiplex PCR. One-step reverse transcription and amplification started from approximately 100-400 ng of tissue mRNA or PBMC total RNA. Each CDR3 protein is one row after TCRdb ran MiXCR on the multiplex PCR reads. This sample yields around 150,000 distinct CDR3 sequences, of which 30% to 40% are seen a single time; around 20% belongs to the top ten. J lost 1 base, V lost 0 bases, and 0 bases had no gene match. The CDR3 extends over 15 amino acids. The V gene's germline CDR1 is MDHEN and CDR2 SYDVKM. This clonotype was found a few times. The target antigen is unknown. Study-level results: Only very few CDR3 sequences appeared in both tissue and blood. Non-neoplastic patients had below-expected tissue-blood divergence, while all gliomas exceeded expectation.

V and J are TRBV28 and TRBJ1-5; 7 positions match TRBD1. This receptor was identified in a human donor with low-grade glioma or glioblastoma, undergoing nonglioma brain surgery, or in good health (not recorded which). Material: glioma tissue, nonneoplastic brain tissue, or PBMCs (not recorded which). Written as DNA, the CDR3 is TGTGCCAGCAGTTTATGGACAGGGAGCAATCAGCCCCAGCATTTT. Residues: CASSLWTGSNQPQHF.